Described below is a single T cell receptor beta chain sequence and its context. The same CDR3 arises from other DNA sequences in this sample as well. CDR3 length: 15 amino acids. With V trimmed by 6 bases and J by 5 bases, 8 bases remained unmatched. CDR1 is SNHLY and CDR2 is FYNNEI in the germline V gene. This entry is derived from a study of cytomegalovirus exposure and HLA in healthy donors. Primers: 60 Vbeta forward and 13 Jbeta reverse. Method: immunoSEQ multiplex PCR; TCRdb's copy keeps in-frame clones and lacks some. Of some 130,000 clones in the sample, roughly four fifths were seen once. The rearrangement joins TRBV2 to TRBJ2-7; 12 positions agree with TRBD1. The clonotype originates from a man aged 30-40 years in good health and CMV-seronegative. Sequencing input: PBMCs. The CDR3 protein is CASREPGQGADEQYF. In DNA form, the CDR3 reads TGTGCCAGCAGAGAACCGGGACAGGGGGCTGACGAGCAGTACTTC.